This is a list of T cell receptor beta chains from one sample in a study of shared clonotypes between healthy human individuals. Repertoires were generated with immunoSEQ multiplex PCR, while TCRdb's copy carries only in-frame clones and drops some. The repertoire holds around 980,000 clones, with about four fifths as singletons. Source material: memory CD4+ T cells from PBMCs. The source of these receptors is a man younger than 30 in good health. Some clones in this sample may be carry-over from other donors' samples. Each CDR3 is given with its conserved first and last residue. D genes are given only for firm matches. Clone size is not always given. Where it is, it says once, few, many or a class for expanded clones.

clone size	D gene	V gene	J gene	CDR3 DNA	CDR3 protein
-	-	TRBV5-1	TRBJ1-1	TGCGCCAGCAGCTCTAACCAGAACACTGAAGCTTTCTTT	CASSSNQNTEAFF
-	TRBD1	TRBV6-5	TRBJ2-7	TGTGCCAGCAGACAACAGGGGAGCCTACGAGGGCAGTACTTC	CASRQQGSLRGQYF
-	-	TRBV4-3	TRBJ2-5	TGCGCCAGCAGCCAAGGAGAGCAAGAGACCCAGTACTTC	CASSQGEQETQYF
-	TRBD2	TRBV2	TRBJ2-5	TGTGCCAGCAGTGTCTTAGCGGGAGGACCCCAAGAGACCCAGTACTTC	CASSVLAGGPQETQYF
-	TRBD2	TRBV7-3	TRBJ2-1	TGTGCCAGCAGCTTAATCTCTGGGACTAGCGTTGGTGAGCAGTTCTTC	CASSLISGTSVGEQFF
-	TRBD2	TRBV9	TRBJ2-7	TGTGCCAGCAGCAGGACTAGCGGAGGTTACGAGCAGTACTTC	CASSRTSGGYEQYF
-	-	TRBV28	TRBJ1-5	TGTGCCAGCACCCCTAGCAATCAGCCCCAGCATTTT	CASTPSNQPQHF
-	-	TRBV7-2	TRBJ1-1	TGTGCCAGCAGCCGGGGTGGCACTGAAGCTTTCTTT	CASSRGGTEAFF
-	-	TRBV7-8	TRBJ1-2	TGTGCCAGCAGTCCGGTCGGGGGAGAAAGCTATGGCTACACCTTC	CASSPVGGESYGYTF
-	-	TRBV7-9	TRBJ1-1	TGTGCCAGCAGCCCGGAGAGGCAATACACTGAAGCTTTCTTT	CASSPERQYTEAFF
-	-	TRBV7-9	TRBJ1-1	TGTGCCAGCACCCCCCGAGGGGGGAGAATGAACACTGAAGCTTTCTTT	CASTPRGGRMNTEAFF
-	-	TRBV7-2	TRBJ1-2	TGTGCCAGCAGCTTAGGGCCCTTAATCTATGGCTACACCTTC	CASSLGPLIYGYTF
-	TRBD1	TRBV7-2	TRBJ2-5	TGTGCCAGCAGTTATAACAGGGGGCGGGAGACCCAGTACTTC	CASSYNRGRETQYF
once	TRBD2	TRBV19	TRBJ2-7	TGTGCCAGTAGTTCGGGCCGTGGCGGGAGCTCCTACGAGCAGTACTTC	CASSSGRGGSSYEQYF
-	TRBD2	TRBV15	TRBJ2-1	TGTGCCACCAGCAGAGGGCTAGCGGGAAACAATGAGCAGTTCTTC	CATSRGLAGNNEQFF
few	-	TRBV28	TRBJ1-2	TGTGCCAGCAGTTTCTTCGGGGGCTACACCTTC	CASSFFGGYTF
-	-	TRBV28	TRBJ2-1	TGTGCCAGCAGTTTTATTGGTGAGCAGTTCTTC	CASSFIGEQFF
once	-	TRBV11-3	TRBJ2-5	TGTGCCAGCAGCTTGGGACGTGTCGAGACCCAGTACTTC	CASSLGRVETQYF
-	-	TRBV5-1	TRBJ1-4	TGCGCCAGCAGCTTGACGCCAACTAATGAAAAACTGTTTTTT	CASSLTPTNEKLFF
-	-	TRBV28	TRBJ2-7	TGTGCCAGCAGCAACGTAGAAAGGTCGGCCGAGCAGTACTTC	CASSNVERSAEQYF
-	-	TRBV7-9	TRBJ2-3	TGTGCCAGCAGCTTAGTCCGGGCTAAAGATACGCAGTATTTT	CASSLVRAKDTQYF
-	-	TRBV27	TRBJ1-5	TGTGCCAGCAGTGAAAGACGCGGTCGGAATCAGCCCCAGCATTTT	CASSERRGRNQPQHF
few	TRBD2	TRBV5-4	TRBJ2-1	TGTGCCAGCAGCCGGGTAGCGGGAGTAGGAGGCAATGAGCAGTTCTTC	CASSRVAGVGGNEQFF
few	-	TRBV28	TRBJ1-1	TGTGCCAGCAGTTTAAGGAACACTGAAGCTTTCTTT	CASSLRNTEAFF
-	-	TRBV28	TRBJ1-2	TGTGCCAGCTCAGCAGAAAGATACTATGGCTACACCTTC	CASSAERYYGYTF
-	TRBD2	TRBV6-1	TRBJ2-7	TGTGCCATCGGGGGGGTCACCTCCTACGAGCAGTACTTC	CAIGGVTSYEQYF
once	-	TRBV9	TRBJ1-1	TGTGCCAGCAGCCCCCGGGGGGGCTTGAACACTGAAGCTTTCTTT	CASSPRGGLNTEAFF
-	-	TRBV7-8	TRBJ1-2	TGTGCCAGCAGCTTCGCGACAGACAACTATGGCTACACCTTC	CASSFATDNYGYTF
few	-	TRBV5-6	TRBJ2-5	TGTGCCAGCAGCTTGGCCCTCCTGCCGGCTCAGTACTTC	CASSLALLPAQYF
many	-	TRBV2	TRBJ1-4	TGTGCCAGCAAGGTGGAACAGCTACCCCCGAATGAAAAACTGTTTTTT	CASKVEQLPPNEKLFF
-	-	TRBV6-6	TRBJ1-3	TGTGCCAGCTTTCGCCAGGGTGGGAACACCATATATTTT	CASFRQGGNTIYF
-	TRBD2	TRBV10-1	TRBJ2-3	TGCGCCAGCAGCCCGGGACTAGCGGGAGCTACGCAGTATTTT	CASSPGLAGATQYF
-	TRBD1	TRBV6-6	TRBJ1-2	TGTGCCAGCAGAGACAGGGAGGGAGGCTACACCTTC	CASRDREGGYTF
-	-	TRBV10-1	TRBJ2-3	TGCGCCAGCACCGAGGGGGGCGGGCTTGCCACAGATACGCAGTATTTT	CASTEGGGLATDTQYF
-	-	TRBV30	TRBJ1-5	TGTGCCTGGAGCGCCCTGGGTCATAGCAATCAGCCCCAGCATTTT	CAWSALGHSNQPQHF
-	-	TRBV27	TRBJ1-2	TGTGCCAGCGTGCGGATATCAGGGGCAGGCTATGGCTACACCTTC	CASVRISGAGYGYTF
once	-	TRBV27	TRBJ2-7	TGTGCCAGCAGTTTATCGAGCCTCGAGGGCTCCTACGAGCAGTACTTC	CASSLSSLEGSYEQYF
-	-	TRBV28	TRBJ1-4	TGTGCCAGCAGATATGGCGGGACCCAAGATGAAAAACTGTTTTTT	CASRYGGTQDEKLFF
-	-	TRBV27	TRBJ1-5	TGTGCCAGCAGTTTCGGAGGAGATCAGCCCCAGCATTTT	CASSFGGDQPQHF
-	TRBD2	TRBV28	TRBJ2-1	TGTGCCAGCAGAGCGGGGAGGGGTACCAATGAGCAGTTCTTC	CASRAGRGTNEQFF
-	-	TRBV7-3	TRBJ2-1	TGTGCCAGCAGCTGGTCAACCGGGCTAGACAATGAGCAGTTCTTC	CASSWSTGLDNEQFF
-	TRBD1	TRBV7-2	TRBJ2-2	TGTGCCAGCAGGTACAGGGGCAACACCGGGGAGCTGTTTTTT	CASRYRGNTGELFF
-	-	TRBV4-3	TRBJ1-4	TGCGCCAGCAGCCAAAGGGGGGGCAGTGGGGAAAAACTGTTTTTT	CASSQRGGSGEKLFF
-	-	TRBV5-1	TRBJ2-3	TGCGCCAGCAGCTTGGTAGCCATGGGTAGCACAGATACGCAGTATTTT	CASSLVAMGSTDTQYF
-	-	TRBV2	TRBJ1-2	TGTGCCAGCAGTGAAAACGGCCCTAACTATGGCTACACCTTC	CASSENGPNYGYTF
once	-	TRBV6-5	TRBJ2-1	TGTGCCAGCAGCCGCACCGCCCGGGGGAGTATGCAGTTCTTC	CASSRTARGSMQFF
-	TRBD2	TRBV28	TRBJ2-1	TGTGCCAGCACCCCACCGGGGCTAGCGGCCCTCGATGAGCAGTTCTTC	CASTPPGLAALDEQFF
few	-	TRBV21-1	TRBJ2-5	TGTGCCAGCAGCAAAGGGGGACCGGGACAGGGTTGGGAGACCCAGTACTTC	CASSKGGPGQGWETQYF
-	TRBD1	TRBV5-6	TRBJ2-7	TGTGCCAGCAGCTTCCTAAGAGGACAGGGTAGACGGTACGAGCAGTACTTC	CASSFLRGQGRRYEQYF
-	-	TRBV6-1	TRBJ1-2	TGTGCCAGCACCAAGGTCGGGATGGGCTATGGCTACACCTTC	CASTKVGMGYGYTF
-	TRBD1	TRBV2	TRBJ1-4	TGTGCCAGCAGTACGACAGGGGGTAATGAAAAACTGTTTTTT	CASSTTGGNEKLFF
-	-	TRBV28	TRBJ2-7	TGTGCCAGCAGGTTGGGGGTGTCAGGGGACTACGAGCAGTACTTC	CASRLGVSGDYEQYF
-	TRBD1	TRBV5-6	TRBJ1-2	TGTGCCAGCAGCTTGCGAGACAGGGGACTCTCCATCTATGGCTACACCTTC	CASSLRDRGLSIYGYTF
many	TRBD1	TRBV5-4	TRBJ1-1	TGTGCCAGCAGCTTGTTGGCGACAGGGGGCACTGAAGCTTTCTTT	CASSLLATGGTEAFF
many	-	TRBV11-3	TRBJ2-3	TGTGCCAGCAGCTTAGATCCCCTGATCTCAGATACGCAGTATTTT	CASSLDPLISDTQYF
once	-	TRBV28	TRBJ1-6	TGTGCCAGCAGTTTAATGGGGCAGCCCCTCCACTTT	CASSLMGQPLHF
once	-	TRBV28	TRBJ2-1	TGTGCCAGCAGACGACTAGGGTCCTACAATGAGCAGTTCTTC	CASRRLGSYNEQFF
-	TRBD1	TRBV6-1	TRBJ1-5	TGTGCCAGCATACAGGGGCCCCTCGGCAATCAGCCCCAGCATTTT	CASIQGPLGNQPQHF